These 15 T cell receptor beta chains were all obtained from the same sample, sequenced in a study of blood T cell repertoires in COVID-19. Measured with immunoSEQ multiplex PCR; TCRdb has only the in-frame clones, and not every one. This table holds some 220,000 clones, about 82% found once. The sample consisted of peripheral blood. The source is a woman in her seventies with COVID-19, enrolled during active disease.

The rearrangement uses TRBV6-5 and TRBJ1-2; 8 bases map to TRBD1. After removal of 6 bases from V and 8 bases from J, the junction contained 8 bases not matched to a gene. Germline CDR1 MNHEY, CDR2 SVGAGI. The CDR3 sequence is 13 residues long. CDR3 protein: CASRIGQGGGYTF. As DNA, the CDR3 is TGTGCCAGCAGAATCGGACAGGGTGGCGGCTACACCTTC.

The chain links TRBV9 to TRBJ1-2; D not resolved. Per germline, CDR1 SGDLS and CDR2 YYNGEE. V lost 0 bases and J lost 6, with 9 bases in between. CDR3 length: 13 residues. CDR3 in DNA: TGTGCCAGCAGCGTAGGAGGATTGCATGGCTACACCTTC. Encoded protein: CASSVGGLHGYTF.

The J gene is TRBJ1-3, the V gene TRBV30; 8 bases map to TRBD1. The CDR3 is 13 amino acids. Unmatched junction bases numbered 4, after V lost 5 bases and J lost 4 bases. Germline-derived CDR1 and CDR2 are GTSNPN and SVGIG (reference sequence). The CDR3 here is CAWHRDRGNTIYF. The CDR3 DNA sequence: TGTGCCTGGCATCGGGACAGGGGAAACACCATATATTTT.

This clone was recorded once. V usage is TRBV4-1 and J usage is TRBJ1-5; TRBD1 aligns across 8 bases. The CDR3 consists of 15 residues. V trimming: 0 bases; J trimming: 6 bases; junction bases outside the gene matches: 4. Germline V gene lookup returns CDR1 MGHRA and CDR2 YSYEKL. CDR3 DNA sequence: TGCGCCAGCAGCCAAGACCAGGGGGCTGGTCAGCCCCAGCATTTT. It yields the protein CASSQDQGAGQPQHF.

The chain combines TRBV7-2 with TRBJ1-4, with 9 bases matching TRBD1. Per germline, CDR1 SGHTA and CDR2 FQGNSA. The CDR3 spans 16 residues. The trim removed 5 bases at V and 11 bases at J, leaving 15 bases unmatched. The CDR3 sequence: CASSQSPPGQGLKLFF. In nucleotides, the CDR3 is TGTGCCAGCAGCCAGAGCCCACCGGGACAGGGCCTTAAACTGTTTTTT. Drawing the rest from reference TRBV7-2 and TRBJ1-4, the complete variable domain is GAGVSQSPSNKVTEKGKDVELRCDPISGHTALYWYRQSLGQGLEFLIYFQGNSAPDKSGLPSDRFSAERTGGSVSTLTIQRTQQEDSAVYLCASSQSPPGQGLKLFFGSGTQLSVL.

The V and J genes are TRBV2 and TRBJ1-1; 7 bases are shared with TRBD1. CDR3 length: 13 amino acids. Germline lookup yields CDR1 SNHLY and CDR2 FYNNEI. V shed 4 bases and J 6 bases; nucleotides not matched to a gene: 5. In DNA form, the CDR3 reads TGTGCCAGCAGTGGGGACAGTAGTCCTGAAGCTTTCTTT. Its protein product is CASSGDSSPEAFF.

This rearrangement joins TRBV19 to TRBJ1-6; D is perhaps TRBD1 (5 bases). CDR3 length: 15 amino acids. Trimming pared 1 base from V and 8 bases from J, leaving 12 bases between. Germline V gives CDR1 LNHDA, CDR2 SQIVND (reference sequence). Here the CDR3 reads CASSIVGGAYSPLHF. CDR3 DNA sequence: TGTGCCAGTAGTATAGTCGGGGGTGCCTATTCACCCCTCCACTTT.

The rearrangement joins TRBV6-5 to TRBJ2-7; tentative D call: TRBD1 (5 bases). CDR3 length equals 13 residues. Trimming shortened V by 5 bases and J by 2 bases, and 10 bases separated the two germline ends. Germline assignment: CDR1 MNHEY and CDR2 SVGAGI. CDR3 DNA sequence: TGTGCCAGCAGTCTCAGGGTGACCTACGAGCAGTACTTC. The encoded protein is CASSLRVTYEQYF.

The chain carries TRBV5-1 and TRBJ2-1; the match to TRBD1 covers 10 bases. The CDR3 totals 14 residues. Germline CDR1 is SGHRS and CDR2 is YFSETQ. The trim removed 3 bases at V and 7 bases at J, leaving 4 bases unmatched. CDR3 protein: CASSYGTGENEQFF. The CDR3 nucleotides read TGCGCCAGCAGCTACGGGACAGGGGAGAATGAGCAGTTCTTC.

V is TRBV15 and J is TRBJ2-2; 8 bases map to TRBD2. Germline CDR1 reads LNHNV; CDR2 reads YYDKDF (reference sequence). This CDR3 contains 15 residues. The V segment lost 0 bases and the J segment 5 bases; nucleotides outside the gene matches: 2. CDR3 sequence (DNA): TGTGCCACCAGCAGAGATCGACTAGCGACCGGGGAGCTGTTTTTT. It codes for CATSRDRLATGELFF.

This chain connects TRBV19 to TRBJ1-2, with D hard to call. From germline, CDR1 is LNHDA and CDR2 SQIVND (reference sequence). The CDR3 loop spans 12 amino acids. Deletions cut 3 bases from V and 6 bases from J, with 8 bases between. The CDR3 region has the DNA TGTGCCAGTAGTATCGCCGGGAATGGCTACACCTTC. This codes for CASSIAGNGYTF.

This chain links TRBV5-1 with TRBJ1-5; D might be TRBD1 (6 bases). The V and J ends lost 0 bases and 2 bases respectively, with 9 bases between them. Germline V lookup: CDR1 SGHRS, CDR2 YFSETQ. The CDR3 is 15 amino acids. CDR3 sequence: CASSLGPGGNQPQHF. CDR3 bases: TGCGCCAGCAGCTTGGGTCCAGGGGGCAATCAGCCCCAGCATTTT.

This clone is a singleton in its sample. V gene TRBV6-5 combines with J gene TRBJ2-7; TRBD1 matches at 7 bases. CDR3 length equals 13 residues. In germline, CDR1 is MNHEY, CDR2 SVGAGI. Trimming took 7 bases from V and 4 from J; bases not matched to a gene: 7. The CDR3 DNA follows: TGTGCCAGCAAATCGGGACAGTGGTACGAGCAGTACTTC. It is translated as CASKSGQWYEQYF.

The chain recombines TRBV7-2 with TRBJ1-1, with 7 bases fitting TRBD1. The CDR3 extends over 15 amino acids. The V gene's germline CDR1 is SGHTA and CDR2 FQGNSA. Trimming removed 1 base from V and 3 bases from J; junction bases left unmatched: 5. The CDR3 region has the DNA TGTGCCAGCAGCTTAGTGGGGGGACAGCACACTGAAGCTTTCTTT. The encoded protein is CASSLVGGQHTEAFF.

The J gene is TRBJ1-1, the V gene TRBV4-2; D might be TRBD1 (6 bases). CDR3 length equals 15 residues. V was clipped by 1 base and J by 5 bases, with 14 bases between them. The germline gives CDR1 LGHNA, CDR2 YNFKEQ. The CDR3 sequence is CASSQGSGEGTEAFF. In DNA form, the CDR3 reads TGTGCCAGCAGCCAAGGGTCAGGGGAGGGTACTGAAGCTTTCTTT.